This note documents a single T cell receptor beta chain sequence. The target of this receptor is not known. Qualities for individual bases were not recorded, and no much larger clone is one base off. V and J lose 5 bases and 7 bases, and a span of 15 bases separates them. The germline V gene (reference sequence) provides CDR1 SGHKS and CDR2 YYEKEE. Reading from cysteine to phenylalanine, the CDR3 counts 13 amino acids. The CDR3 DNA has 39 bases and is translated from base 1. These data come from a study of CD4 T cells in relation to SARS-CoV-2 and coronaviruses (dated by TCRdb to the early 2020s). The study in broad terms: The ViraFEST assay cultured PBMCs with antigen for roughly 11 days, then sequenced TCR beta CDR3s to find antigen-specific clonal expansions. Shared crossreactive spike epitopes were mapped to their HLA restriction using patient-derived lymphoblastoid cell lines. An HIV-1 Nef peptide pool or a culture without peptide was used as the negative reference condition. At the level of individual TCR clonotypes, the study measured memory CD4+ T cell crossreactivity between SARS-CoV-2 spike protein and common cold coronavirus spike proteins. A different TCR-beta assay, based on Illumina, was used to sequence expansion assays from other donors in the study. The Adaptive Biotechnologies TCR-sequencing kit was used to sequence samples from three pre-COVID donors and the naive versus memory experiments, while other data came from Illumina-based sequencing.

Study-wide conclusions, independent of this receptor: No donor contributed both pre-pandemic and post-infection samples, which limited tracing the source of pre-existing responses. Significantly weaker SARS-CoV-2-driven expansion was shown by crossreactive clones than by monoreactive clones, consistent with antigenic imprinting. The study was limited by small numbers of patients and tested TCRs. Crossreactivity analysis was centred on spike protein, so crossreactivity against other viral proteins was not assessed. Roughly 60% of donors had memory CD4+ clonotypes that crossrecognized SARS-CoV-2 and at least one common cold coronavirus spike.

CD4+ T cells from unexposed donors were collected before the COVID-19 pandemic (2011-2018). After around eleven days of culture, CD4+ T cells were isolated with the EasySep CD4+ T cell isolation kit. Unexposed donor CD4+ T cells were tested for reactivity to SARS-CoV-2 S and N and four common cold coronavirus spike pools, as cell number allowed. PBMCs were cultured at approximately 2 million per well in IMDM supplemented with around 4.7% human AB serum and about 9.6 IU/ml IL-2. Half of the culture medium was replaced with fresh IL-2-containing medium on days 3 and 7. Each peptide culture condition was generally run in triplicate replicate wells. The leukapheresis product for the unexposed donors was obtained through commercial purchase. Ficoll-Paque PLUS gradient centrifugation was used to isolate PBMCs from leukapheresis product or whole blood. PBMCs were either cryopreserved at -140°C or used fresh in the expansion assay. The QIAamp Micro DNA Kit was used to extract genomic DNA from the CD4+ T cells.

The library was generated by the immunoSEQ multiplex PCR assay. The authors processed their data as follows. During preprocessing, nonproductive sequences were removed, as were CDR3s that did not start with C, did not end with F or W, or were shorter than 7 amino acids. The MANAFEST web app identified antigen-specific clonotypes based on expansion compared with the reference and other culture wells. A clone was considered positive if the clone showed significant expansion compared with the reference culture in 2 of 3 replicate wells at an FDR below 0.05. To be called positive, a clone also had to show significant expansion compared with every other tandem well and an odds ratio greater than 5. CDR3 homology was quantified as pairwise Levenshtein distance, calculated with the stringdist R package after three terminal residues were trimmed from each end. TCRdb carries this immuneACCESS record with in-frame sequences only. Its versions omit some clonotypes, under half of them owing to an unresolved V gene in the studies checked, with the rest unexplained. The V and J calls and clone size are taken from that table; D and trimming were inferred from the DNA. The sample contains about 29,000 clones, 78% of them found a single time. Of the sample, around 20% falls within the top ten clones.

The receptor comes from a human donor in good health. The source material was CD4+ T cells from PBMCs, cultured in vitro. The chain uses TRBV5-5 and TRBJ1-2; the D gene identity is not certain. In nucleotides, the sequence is TGTGCCAGCAGTCAGGCCCTTGGATCTGGCTACACCTTC. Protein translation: CASSQALGSGYTF.